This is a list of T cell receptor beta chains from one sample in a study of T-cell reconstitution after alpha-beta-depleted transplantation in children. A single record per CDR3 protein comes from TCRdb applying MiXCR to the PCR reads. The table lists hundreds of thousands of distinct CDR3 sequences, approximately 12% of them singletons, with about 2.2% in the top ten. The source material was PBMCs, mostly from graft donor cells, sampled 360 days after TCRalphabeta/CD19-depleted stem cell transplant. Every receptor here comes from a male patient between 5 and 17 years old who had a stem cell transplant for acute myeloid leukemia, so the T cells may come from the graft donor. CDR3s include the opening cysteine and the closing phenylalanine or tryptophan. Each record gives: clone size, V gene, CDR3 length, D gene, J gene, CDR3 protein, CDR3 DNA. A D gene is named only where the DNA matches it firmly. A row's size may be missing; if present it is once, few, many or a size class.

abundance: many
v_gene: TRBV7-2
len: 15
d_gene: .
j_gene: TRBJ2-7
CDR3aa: CASSLTGTDAYEQYF
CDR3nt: TGTGCCAGCAGCTTAACCGGGACCGACGCCTACGAGCAGTACTTC

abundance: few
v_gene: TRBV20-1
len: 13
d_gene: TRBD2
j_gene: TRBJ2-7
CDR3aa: CSAGLAGTYEQYF
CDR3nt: TGCAGTGCTGGACTAGCGGGGACCTACGAGCAGTACTTC

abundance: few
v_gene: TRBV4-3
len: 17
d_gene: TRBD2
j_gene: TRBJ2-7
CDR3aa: CASSQEAGLAGPYEQYF
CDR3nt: TGCGCCAGCAGCCAAGAAGCGGGACTAGCGGGGCCCTACGAGCAGTACTTC

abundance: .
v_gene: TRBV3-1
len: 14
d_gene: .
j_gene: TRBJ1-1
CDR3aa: CASSVPGARAEAFF
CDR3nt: TGTGCCAGCAGTGTTCCAGGGGCGCGAGCTGAAGCTTTCTTT

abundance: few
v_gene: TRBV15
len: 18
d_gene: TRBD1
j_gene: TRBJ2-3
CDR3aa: CATSRDRRQGVPTDTQYF
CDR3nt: TGTGCCACCAGCAGAGATCGAAGGCAGGGGGTACCCACAGATACGCAGTATTTT

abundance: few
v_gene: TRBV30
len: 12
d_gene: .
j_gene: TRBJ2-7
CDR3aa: CAWSDQSYEQYF
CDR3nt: TGTGCCTGGAGTGATCAGTCCTACGAGCAGTACTTC

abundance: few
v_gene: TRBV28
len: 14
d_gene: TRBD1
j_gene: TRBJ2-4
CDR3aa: CASSLDRPLNIQYF
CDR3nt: TGTGCCAGCAGTTTGGACAGGCCCCTAAACATTCAGTACTTC

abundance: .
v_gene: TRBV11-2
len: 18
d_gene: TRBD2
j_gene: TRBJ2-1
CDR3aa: CASSPPLAGASSYNEQFF
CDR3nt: TGTGCCAGCAGTCCCCCTCTAGCGGGGGCTAGCTCCTACAATGAGCAGTTCTTC

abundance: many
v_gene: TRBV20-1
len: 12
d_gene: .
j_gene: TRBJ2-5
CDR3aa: CSAGPVAETQYF
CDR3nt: TGCAGTGCGGGTCCCGTGGCCGAGACCCAGTACTTC

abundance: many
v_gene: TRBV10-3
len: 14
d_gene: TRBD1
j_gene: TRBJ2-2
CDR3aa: CAIWDRGYTGELFF
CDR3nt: TGTGCCATCTGGGACAGGGGGTACACCGGGGAGCTGTTTTTT

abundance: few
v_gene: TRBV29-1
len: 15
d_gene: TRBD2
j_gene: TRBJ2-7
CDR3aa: CSVAHGTSGRAGQYF
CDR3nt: TGCAGCGTTGCACACGGGACTAGCGGGAGGGCCGGGCAGTACTTC

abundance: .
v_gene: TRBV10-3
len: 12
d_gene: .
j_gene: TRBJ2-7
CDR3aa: CAISMRSYEQYF
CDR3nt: TGTGCCATCAGTATGAGGAGCTACGAGCAGTACTTC

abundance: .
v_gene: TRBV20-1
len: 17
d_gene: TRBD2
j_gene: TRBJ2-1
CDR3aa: CSARDLKTSGNVNEQFF
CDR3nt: TGCAGTGCTAGAGATCTCAAGACTAGCGGGAATGTCAATGAGCAGTTCTTC

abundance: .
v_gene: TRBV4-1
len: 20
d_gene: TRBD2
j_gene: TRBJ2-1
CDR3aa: CASSQVSGINVRKGYNEQFF
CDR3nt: TGCGCCAGCAGCCAAGTTAGCGGGATTAACGTCCGCAAAGGCTACAATGAGCAGTTCTTC

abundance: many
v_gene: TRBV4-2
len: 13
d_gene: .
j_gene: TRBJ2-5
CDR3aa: CASSQRDWETQYF
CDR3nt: TGTGCCAGCAGCCAAAGGGATTGGGAGACCCAGTACTTC

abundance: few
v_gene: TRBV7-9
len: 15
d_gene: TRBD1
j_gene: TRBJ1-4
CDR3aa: CASSLALGTGGKLFF
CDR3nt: TGTGCCAGCAGCTTAGCGCTCGGGACAGGGGGTAAACTGTTTTTT

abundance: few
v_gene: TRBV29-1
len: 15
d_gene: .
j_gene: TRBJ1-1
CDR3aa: CSVAPGIKSWTEAFF
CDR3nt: TGCAGCGTTGCCCCTGGGATTAAGAGTTGGACTGAAGCTTTCTTT

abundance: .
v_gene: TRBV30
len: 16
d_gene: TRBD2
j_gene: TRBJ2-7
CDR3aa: CAWTKGRLAPSYEQYF
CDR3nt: TGTGCCTGGACCAAGGGAAGACTAGCGCCATCCTACGAGCAGTACTTC

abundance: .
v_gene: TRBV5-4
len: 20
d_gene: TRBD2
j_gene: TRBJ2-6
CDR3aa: CASSLLFLAGGTSGANVLTF
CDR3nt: TGTGCCAGCAGCTTGCTTTTCCTAGCGGGAGGGACCTCTGGGGCCAACGTCCTGACTTTC

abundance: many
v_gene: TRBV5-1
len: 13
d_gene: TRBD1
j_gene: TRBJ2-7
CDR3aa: CASSLTGGYEQYF
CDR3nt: TGCGCCAGCAGCTTGACAGGGGGCTACGAGCAGTACTTC

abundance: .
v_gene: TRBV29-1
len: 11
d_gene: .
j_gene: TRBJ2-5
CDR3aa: CSEGWGETQYF
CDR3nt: TGCAGCGAGGGATGGGGAGAGACCCAGTACTTC

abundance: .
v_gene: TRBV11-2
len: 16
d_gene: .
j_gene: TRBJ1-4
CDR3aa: CASSRTVFSTNEKLFF
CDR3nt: TGTGCCAGCAGCAGGACAGTCTTTTCAACTAATGAAAAACTGTTTTTT

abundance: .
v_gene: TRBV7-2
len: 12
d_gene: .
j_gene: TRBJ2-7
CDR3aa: CASSSGYYEQYF
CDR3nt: TGTGCCAGCAGCTCTGGGTACTACGAGCAGTACTTC

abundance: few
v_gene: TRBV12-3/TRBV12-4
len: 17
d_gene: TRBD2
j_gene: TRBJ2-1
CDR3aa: CASSFTGWGRARDEQFF
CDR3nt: TGTGCCAGCAGTTTTACGGGGTGGGGGAGGGCCCGAGATGAGCAGTTCTTC

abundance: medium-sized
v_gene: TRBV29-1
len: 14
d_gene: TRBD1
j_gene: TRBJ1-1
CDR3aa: CSGLGQPLNTEAFF
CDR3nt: TGCAGCGGGCTGGGACAGCCGCTAAACACTGAAGCTTTCTTT

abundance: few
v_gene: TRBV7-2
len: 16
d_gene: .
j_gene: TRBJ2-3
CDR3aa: CASTPLGREGTDTQYF
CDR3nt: TGTGCCAGCACTCCGCTCGGGCGGGAAGGGACAGATACGCAGTATTTT

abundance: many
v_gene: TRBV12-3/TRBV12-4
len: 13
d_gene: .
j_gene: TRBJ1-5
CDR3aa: CASSRDGLEPQHF
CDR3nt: TGTGCCAGCAGCCGCGACGGACTGGAGCCCCAGCATTTT

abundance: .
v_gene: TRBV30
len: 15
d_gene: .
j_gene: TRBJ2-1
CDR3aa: CAWTRPQSSYNEQFF
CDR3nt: TGTGCCTGGACCCGACCGCAAAGCTCCTACAATGAGCAGTTCTTC

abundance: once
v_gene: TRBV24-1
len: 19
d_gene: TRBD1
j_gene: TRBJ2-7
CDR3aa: CATSDVPGQGVVNSDEQYF
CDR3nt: TGTGCCACCAGTGATGTTCCGGGACAGGGGGTAGTGAATAGTGACGAGCAGTACTTC

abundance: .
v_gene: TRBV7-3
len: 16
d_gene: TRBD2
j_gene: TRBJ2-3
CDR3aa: CASSVRTSGGTDTQYF
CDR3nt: TGTGCCAGCAGCGTCCGGACTAGCGGGGGCACAGATACGCAGTATTTT

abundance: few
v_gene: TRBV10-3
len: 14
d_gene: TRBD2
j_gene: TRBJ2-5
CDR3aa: CAIKDGGIAETQYF
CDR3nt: TGTGCCATCAAGGACGGGGGGATAGCAGAGACCCAGTACTTC

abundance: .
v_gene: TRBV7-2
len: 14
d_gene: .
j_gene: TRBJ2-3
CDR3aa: CASTFLKGPSGQYF
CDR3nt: TGTGCCAGCACGTTTCTAAAGGGTCCTAGTGGGCAGTATTTT

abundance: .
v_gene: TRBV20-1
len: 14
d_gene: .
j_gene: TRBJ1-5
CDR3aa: CSARLVDSNQPQHF
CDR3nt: TGCAGTGCTAGATTGGTAGATAGCAATCAGCCCCAGCATTTT

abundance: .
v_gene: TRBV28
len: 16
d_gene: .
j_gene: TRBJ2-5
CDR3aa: CASSWWGVVGQETQYF
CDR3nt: TGTGCCAGCAGTTGGTGGGGGGTGGTAGGGCAAGAGACCCAGTACTTC

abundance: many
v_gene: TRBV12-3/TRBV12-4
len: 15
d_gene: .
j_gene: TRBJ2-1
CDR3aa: CASSPYGSPPREQFF
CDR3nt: TGTGCCAGCAGCCCTTATGGCAGTCCCCCTAGGGAGCAGTTCTTC

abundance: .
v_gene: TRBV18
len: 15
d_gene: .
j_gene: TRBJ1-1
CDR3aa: CASSPTDISNTEAFF
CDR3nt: TGTGCCAGCTCACCTACAGACATATCTAACACTGAAGCTTTCTTT

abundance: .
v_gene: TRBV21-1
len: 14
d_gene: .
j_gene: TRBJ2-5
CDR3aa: CASSNPQIQETQYF
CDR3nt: TGTGCCAGCAGCAATCCACAGATTCAAGAGACCCAGTACTTC

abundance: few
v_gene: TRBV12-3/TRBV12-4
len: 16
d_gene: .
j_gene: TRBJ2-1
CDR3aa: CASSYKPQSSYNEQFF
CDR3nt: TGTGCCAGCAGTTATAAACCCCAAAGCTCCTACAATGAGCAGTTCTTC

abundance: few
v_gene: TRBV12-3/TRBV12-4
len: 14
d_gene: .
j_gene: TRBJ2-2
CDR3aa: CASIFGRNTGELFF
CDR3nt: TGTGCCAGCATTTTTGGGCGAAACACCGGGGAGCTGTTTTTT

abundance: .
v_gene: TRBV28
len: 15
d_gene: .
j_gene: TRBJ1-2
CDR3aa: CASRGLRERGYGYTF
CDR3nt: TGTGCCAGCCGGGGCCTTAGGGAGCGCGGCTATGGCTACACCTTC

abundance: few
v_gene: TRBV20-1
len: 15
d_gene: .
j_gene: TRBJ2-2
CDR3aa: CSAARSGLNTGELFF
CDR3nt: TGCAGTGCTGCACGTTCAGGCCTGAACACCGGGGAGCTGTTTTTT

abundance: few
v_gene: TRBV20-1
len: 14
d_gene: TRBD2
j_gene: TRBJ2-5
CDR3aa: CSARDPAGAETQYF
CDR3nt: TGCAGTGCTAGAGACCCAGCGGGAGCTGAGACCCAGTACTTC

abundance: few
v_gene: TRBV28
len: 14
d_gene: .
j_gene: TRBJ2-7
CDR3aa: CASSWGGSSYEQYF
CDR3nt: TGTGCCAGCAGTTGGGGAGGCAGCTCCTACGAGCAGTACTTC

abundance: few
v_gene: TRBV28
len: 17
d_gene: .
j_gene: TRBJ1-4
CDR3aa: CASSFLGSGSFNEKLFF
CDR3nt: TGTGCCAGCAGTTTTTTGGGGAGCGGGAGTTTTAATGAAAAACTGTTTTTT

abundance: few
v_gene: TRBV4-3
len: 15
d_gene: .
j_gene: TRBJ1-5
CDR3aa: CASSNGPGGNQPQHF
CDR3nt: TGCGCCAGCAGCAACGGACCGGGCGGCAATCAGCCCCAGCATTTT

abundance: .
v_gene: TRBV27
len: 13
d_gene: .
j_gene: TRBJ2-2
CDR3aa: CATLQRGTGELFF
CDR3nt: TGTGCCACCCTTCAGAGGGGTACCGGGGAGCTGTTTTTT

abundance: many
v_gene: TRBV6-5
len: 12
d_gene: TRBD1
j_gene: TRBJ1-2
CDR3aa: CASRQGAGGYTF
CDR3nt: TGTGCCAGCAGGCAGGGGGCCGGTGGCTACACCTTC

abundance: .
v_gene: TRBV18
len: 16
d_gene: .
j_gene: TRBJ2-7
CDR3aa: CASSPISLGLTYEQYF
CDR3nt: TGTGCCAGCTCACCGATCTCCCTTGGCTTGACCTACGAGCAGTACTTC

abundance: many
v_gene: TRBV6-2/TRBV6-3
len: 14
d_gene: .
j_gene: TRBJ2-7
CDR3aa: CASSYSMRSNEQYF
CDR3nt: TGTGCCAGCAGTTATTCGATGAGGTCGAACGAGCAGTACTTC

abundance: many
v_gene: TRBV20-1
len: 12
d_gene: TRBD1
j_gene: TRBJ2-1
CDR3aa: CSALRDSNEQFF
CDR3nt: TGCAGTGCCCTACGGGACAGCAATGAGCAGTTCTTC

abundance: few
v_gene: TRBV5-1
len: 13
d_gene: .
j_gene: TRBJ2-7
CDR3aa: CASSPDQFRVQYF
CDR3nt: TGCGCCAGCAGTCCGGACCAGTTCCGCGTGCAGTACTTC

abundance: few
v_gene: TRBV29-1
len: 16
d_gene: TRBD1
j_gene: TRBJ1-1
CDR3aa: CSAKTGTGAQNTEAFF
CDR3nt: TGCAGCGCCAAAACCGGGACAGGGGCCCAGAACACTGAAGCTTTCTTT

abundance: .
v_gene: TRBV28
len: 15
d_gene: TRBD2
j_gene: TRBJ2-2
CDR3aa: CASRGIAGNTGELFF
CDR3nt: TGTGCCAGCAGAGGCATAGCGGGGAACACCGGGGAGCTGTTTTTT